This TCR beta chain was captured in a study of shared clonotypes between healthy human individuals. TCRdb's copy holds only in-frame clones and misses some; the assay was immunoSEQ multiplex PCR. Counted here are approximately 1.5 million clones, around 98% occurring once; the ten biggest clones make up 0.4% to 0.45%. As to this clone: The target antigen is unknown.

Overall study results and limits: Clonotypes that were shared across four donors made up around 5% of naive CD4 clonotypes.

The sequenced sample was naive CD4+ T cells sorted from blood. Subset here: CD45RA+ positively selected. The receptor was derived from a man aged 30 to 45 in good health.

This chain's CDR3 is CASTLPGQGPRNTGELFF. CDR3 DNA: TGCGCCAGCACCCTGCCGGGACAGGGTCCGAGGAACACCGGGGAGCTGTTTTTT. This chain links TRBV5-1 with TRBJ2-2, with 9 bases fitting TRBD1. The J segment lost 1 base and the V segment lost 6 bases, leaving 13 bases of the junction unmatched. CDR3 length: 18 amino acids. Germline CDR1 SGHRS, CDR2 YFSETQ.